This T cell receptor beta chain was obtained from a study of blood T cells in healthy people across ages. A few counts support this clonotype. Its antigen is still unknown. This CDR3 has 15 residues. V was shortened by 4 bases and J by 0 bases, with 11 bases between the two germline ends. CDR1 and CDR2 (germline): SGDLS, YYNGEE. Primed by a sample-barcoded 5' primer and a J-beta primer mix, a second PCR proceeded for 7 to 11 cycles. TCRdb independently ran MiXCR on the 5' RACE reads; one entry per CDR3 protein. The repertoire holds approximately 490,000 distinct CDR3 sequences, approximately 25% seen once, with 8.7% in the top ten. Study conclusions and caveats: TCR beta diversity was tightly associated with the proportion of naive T cells. More naive CD4+ cells and higher diversity marked long-lived donors relative to aged donors.

A further study also used this sample, focusing on T cells of mothers and their children.

The specimen was blood. V gene TRBV9 combines with J gene TRBJ2-4; D unresolved. This sequence was found in a boy aged 5-17 years in good health. The CDR3 protein is CASSPRWTAKNIQYF. As DNA, the CDR3 is TGTGCCAGCAGCCCGCGCTGGACAGCCAAAAACATTCAGTACTTC.